This T cell receptor beta chain derives from a study of tumor-infiltrating T cells and Merkel cell polyomavirus (dated by TCRdb to about 2017). Study-level background: In Merkel cell carcinoma patients, the study examined CD8+ T cells specific for the Merkel cell polyomavirus KLL epitope. Patients presented at varying disease stages and were followed for a median of approximately 2.5 years, with a range of 1. Patient treatments varied, were not standardized, and included chemotherapy, radiation and immunotherapies. In around 15 samples, TRB sequencing was done on KLL-tetramer-sorted cells from blood or tumor-infiltrating lymphocytes, along with 12 matched whole-tumor samples. The majority of whole-tumor samples consisted of approximately 25-micron curls cut from formalin-fixed, paraffin-embedded tissue blocks. Across the study, one tumor sample was a frozen nodal tumor digest and one was a flash-frozen core biopsy of a metastasis.

The library relied on the immunoSEQ multiplex PCR assay. Adaptive Biotechnologies (Seattle, WA) carried out the genomic DNA extraction, TRB sequencing and normalization. The paper's data handling went like this. Clonality was calculated as one minus the Shannon entropy of productive TRB sequences, normalized by log2 of unique productive sequences. KLL-specific clonotypes in tumors were identified by matching TCRbeta CDR3 amino acid sequences with those from each patient's tetramer-sorted sample. Imported from immuneACCESS, the table was reduced by TCRdb to in-frame sequences with V and J called. These copies leave out some clones; in studies compared against another copy, an unresolved V gene accounts for under half, and the cause of the remainder is not known. V, J and clone size are taken as reported in that table, and D and trimming were inferred from the DNA itself. Within this sample are around 25,000 clones, with roughly nine tenths of them counted one time only. About 2.9% of the sample is in the top ten clones.

Robust positive staining for Merkel cell polyomavirus Large T antigen was observed by immunohistochemistry in the tumors of all patients. The study included about a dozen Merkel cell carcinoma patients who had robust KLL-tetramer+ populations, above 0.04% of CD8+ T cells, in blood and/or cultured TIL. Every patient was Caucasian, and patient ages had a median of 65 years and ranged from 50 to 77 years. For patients with unknown primaries who presented with nodal disease, or in cases where primary tissue was insufficient, lymph node tumors were analyzed. The paper as a whole reports these results and caveats: A higher intratumoral fraction of KLL-specific T cells (1.9-18% versus roughly 0-0.14%) was associated with significantly improved MCC-specific survival. One limitation of the study is the small sample size (n ≈ eleven patients). Because only a single viral epitope was studied, T cells directed against other Merkel cell polyomavirus epitopes were not captured. A significant MCC-specific survival advantage (P = 0.0051) was associated with a greater number of unique KLL-specific clonotypes in tumors (about 5-120 vs 0-3). KLL-specific TRB repertoires proved diverse and largely private: among some 370 unique sequences, only one clonotype was public, and two patients shared that clonotype.

The germline V gene gives CDR1 as SGHTA and CDR2 as FQGTGA. CDR3 length: 13 amino acids, cysteine to phenylalanine. Here the CDR3 DNA is all that survives: 39 bases in frame from base 1. V is shortened by 5 bases, J by 4 bases, and the region joining them spans 11 bases. As concerns this clone: Its recognized antigen is unknown. Base qualities are not at hand, and no much larger clone is one base apart.

This TCR was recovered from a man between 50 and 59 years old with Merkel cell carcinoma. The V and J segments used are TRBV7-3 and TRBJ2-5, and possibly TRBD2, on 7 matching bases. Sequenced material: lymph node tissue. The DNA sequence is given as TGTGCCAGCAGCCCCGGGGGGCCAGAGACCCAGTACTTC. The encoded protein is CASSPGGPETQYF.